This T cell receptor beta chain is from a study of blood T cells in healthy people across ages. Study summary: When template switching was applied, about one barcoded beta molecule was captured per two T cells.

Remarks on this clonotype: Its target is unknown.

From germline, CDR1 is KGHSH and CDR2 LQKENI. The CDR3 consists of 15 residues. Overall study findings and caveats: Both higher diversity and more naive CD4+ cells marked long-lived donors when set against aged donors.

The use of a sample-barcoded 5' primer and a J-beta primer mix characterized a second PCR of roughly 7 to 11 cycles. Every sample gave at least 3 million paired-end reads containing CDR3. TCRdb called the 5' RACE reads again in MiXCR, with one record for every CDR3 protein. The repertoire holds roughly 1.6 million distinct CDR3 sequences, with 34% as singletons. For every donor, a draw yielded about 10 milliliters of peripheral blood. The chain recombines TRBV18 with TRBJ2-4, with TRBD1 matching over 7 bases. The DNA end is a closer match to TRBJ2-7, so the J assignment may be wrong. The sequence came from a woman in her 30s in good health. Sequenced: blood. CDR3 sequence reads: CASSLRDSGAYEQYF. The CDR3 bases are TGTGCCAGCTCACTCCGGGACAGTGGTGCCTACGAGCAGTACTTC.